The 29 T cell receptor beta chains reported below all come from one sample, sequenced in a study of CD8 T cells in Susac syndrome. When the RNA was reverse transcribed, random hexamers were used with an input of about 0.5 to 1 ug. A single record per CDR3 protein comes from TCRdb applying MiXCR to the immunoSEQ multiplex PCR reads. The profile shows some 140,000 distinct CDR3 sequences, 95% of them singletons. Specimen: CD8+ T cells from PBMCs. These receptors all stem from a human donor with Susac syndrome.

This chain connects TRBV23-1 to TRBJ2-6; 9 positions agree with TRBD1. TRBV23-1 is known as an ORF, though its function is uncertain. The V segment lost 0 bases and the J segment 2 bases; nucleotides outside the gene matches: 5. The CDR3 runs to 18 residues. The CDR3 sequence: CASSQSTDRGPGANVLTF. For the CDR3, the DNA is TGCGCCAGCAGTCAATCTACGGACAGGGGCCCTGGGGCCAACGTCCTGACTTTC.

The CDR3 here is CASSQAGDNEQFF. In nucleotides, the CDR3 is TGTGCCAGCAGTCAAGCAGGGGACAATGAGCAGTTCTTC. This chain connects TRBV7-9 to TRBJ2-1, with D tentatively TRBD1 (6 bases). V gave up 6 bases and J gave up 5 bases, with 11 bases separating them. Germline lookup yields CDR1 SEHNR and CDR2 FQNEAQ (reference sequence). This CDR3 comprises 13 residues.

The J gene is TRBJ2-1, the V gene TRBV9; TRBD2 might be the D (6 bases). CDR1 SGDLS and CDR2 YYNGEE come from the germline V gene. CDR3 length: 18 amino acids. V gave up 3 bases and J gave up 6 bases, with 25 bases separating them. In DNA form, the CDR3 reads TGTGCCAGCAGCGGAAAAGCCGAGGTAGCGGCCCACGGCAATGAGCAGTTCTTC. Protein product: CASSGKAEVAAHGNEQFF.

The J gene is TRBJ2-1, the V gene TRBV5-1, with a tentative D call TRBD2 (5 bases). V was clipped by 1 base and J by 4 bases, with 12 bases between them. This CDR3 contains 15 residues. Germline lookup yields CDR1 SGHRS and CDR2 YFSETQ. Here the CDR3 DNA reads TGCGCCAGCAGCTTGCGTGAGGGAGAATACAATGAGCAGTTCTTC. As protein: CASSLREGEYNEQFF.

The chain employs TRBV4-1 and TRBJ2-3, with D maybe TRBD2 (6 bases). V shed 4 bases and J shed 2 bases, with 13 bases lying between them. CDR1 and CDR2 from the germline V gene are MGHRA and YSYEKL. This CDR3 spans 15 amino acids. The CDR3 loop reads CASSLIAGSTDTQYF. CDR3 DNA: TGCGCCAGCAGCCTCATTGCGGGATCCACAGATACGCAGTATTTT.

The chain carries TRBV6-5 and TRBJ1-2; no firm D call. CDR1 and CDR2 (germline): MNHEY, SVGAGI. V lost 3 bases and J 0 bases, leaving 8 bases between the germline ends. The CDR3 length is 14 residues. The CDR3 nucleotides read TGTGCCAGCAGTTATCTGTCAGCTAACTATGGCTACACCTTC. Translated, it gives CASSYLSANYGYTF.

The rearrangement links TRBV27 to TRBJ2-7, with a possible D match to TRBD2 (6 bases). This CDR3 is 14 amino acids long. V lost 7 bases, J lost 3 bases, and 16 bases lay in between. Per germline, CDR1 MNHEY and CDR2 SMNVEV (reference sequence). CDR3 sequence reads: CASKGTPILYEQYF. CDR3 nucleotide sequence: TGTGCCAGCAAGGGGACTCCAATTCTCTACGAGCAGTACTTC.

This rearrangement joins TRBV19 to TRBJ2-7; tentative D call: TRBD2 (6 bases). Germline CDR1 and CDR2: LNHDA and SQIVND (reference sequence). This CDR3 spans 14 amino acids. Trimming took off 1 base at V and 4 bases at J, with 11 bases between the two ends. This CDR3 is CASSIGGGIYEQYF. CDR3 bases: TGTGCCAGTAGTATAGGCGGAGGGATTTACGAGCAGTACTTC.

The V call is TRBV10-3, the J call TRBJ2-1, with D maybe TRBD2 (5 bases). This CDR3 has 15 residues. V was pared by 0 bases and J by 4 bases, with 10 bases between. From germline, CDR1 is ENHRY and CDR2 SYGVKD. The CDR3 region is CAISESITGYNEQFF. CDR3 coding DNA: TGTGCCATCAGTGAGTCGATAACGGGGTACAATGAGCAGTTCTTC.

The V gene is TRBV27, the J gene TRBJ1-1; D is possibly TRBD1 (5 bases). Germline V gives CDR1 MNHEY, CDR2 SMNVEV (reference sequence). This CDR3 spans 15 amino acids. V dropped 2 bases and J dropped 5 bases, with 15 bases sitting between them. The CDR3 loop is CASSLIARGKTEAFF. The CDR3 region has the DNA TGTGCCAGCAGTTTAATCGCCCGGGGGAAGACTGAAGCTTTCTTT.

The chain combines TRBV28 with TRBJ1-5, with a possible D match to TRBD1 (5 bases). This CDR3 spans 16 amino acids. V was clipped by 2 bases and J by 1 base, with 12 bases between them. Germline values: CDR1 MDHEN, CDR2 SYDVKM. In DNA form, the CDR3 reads TGTGCCAGCAGTTTAGGGGGAGGTGGGAGCAATCAGCCCCAGCATTTT. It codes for CASSLGGGGSNQPQHF.

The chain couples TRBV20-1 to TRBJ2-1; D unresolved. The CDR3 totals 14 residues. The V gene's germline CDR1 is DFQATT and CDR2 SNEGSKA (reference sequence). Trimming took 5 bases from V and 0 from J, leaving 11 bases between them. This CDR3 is CSAWHLSSYNEQFF. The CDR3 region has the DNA TGCAGTGCTTGGCACCTGAGCTCCTACAATGAGCAGTTCTTC.

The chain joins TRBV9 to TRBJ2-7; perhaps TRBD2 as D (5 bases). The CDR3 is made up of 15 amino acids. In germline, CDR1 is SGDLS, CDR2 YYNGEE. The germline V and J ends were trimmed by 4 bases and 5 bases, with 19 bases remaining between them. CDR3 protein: CASSPGLSIYDEQYF. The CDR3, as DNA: TGTGCCAGCAGCCCCGGACTTTCTATCTATGACGAGCAGTACTTC.

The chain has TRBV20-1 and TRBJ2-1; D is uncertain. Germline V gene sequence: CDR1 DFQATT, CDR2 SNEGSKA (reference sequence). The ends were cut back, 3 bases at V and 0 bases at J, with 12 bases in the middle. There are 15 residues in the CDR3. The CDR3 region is CSASHPAASYNEQFF. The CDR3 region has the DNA TGCAGTGCTAGTCACCCGGCGGCCTCCTACAATGAGCAGTTCTTC.

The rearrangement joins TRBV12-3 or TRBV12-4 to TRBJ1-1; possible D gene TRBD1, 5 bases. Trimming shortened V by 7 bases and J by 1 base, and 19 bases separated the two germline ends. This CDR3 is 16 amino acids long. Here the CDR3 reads CASTINPGGPNTEAFF. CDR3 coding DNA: TGTGCCAGCACCATCAACCCCGGGGGACCGAACACTGAAGCTTTCTTT.

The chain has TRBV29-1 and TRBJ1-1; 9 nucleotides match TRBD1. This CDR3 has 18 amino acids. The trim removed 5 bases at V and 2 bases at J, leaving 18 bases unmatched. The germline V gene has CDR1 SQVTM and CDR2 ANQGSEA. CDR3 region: CSVLGQGRGGPQNTEAFF. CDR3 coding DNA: TGCAGCGTTCTTGGACAGGGGAGGGGTGGTCCCCAAAACACTGAAGCTTTCTTT. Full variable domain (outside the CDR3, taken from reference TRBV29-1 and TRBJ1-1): SAVISQKPSRDICQRGTSLTIQCQVDSQVTMMFWYRQQPGQSLTLIATANQGSEATYESGFVIDKFPISRPNLTFSTLTVSNMSPEDSSIYLCSVLGQGRGGPQNTEAFFGQGTRLTVV.

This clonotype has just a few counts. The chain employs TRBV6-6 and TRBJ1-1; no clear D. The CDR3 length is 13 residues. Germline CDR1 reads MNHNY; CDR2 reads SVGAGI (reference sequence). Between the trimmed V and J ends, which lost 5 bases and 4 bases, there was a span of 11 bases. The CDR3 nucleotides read TGTGCCAGCAGTCGTGTGGGAGGCACTGAAGCTTTCTTT. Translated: CASSRVGGTEAFF.

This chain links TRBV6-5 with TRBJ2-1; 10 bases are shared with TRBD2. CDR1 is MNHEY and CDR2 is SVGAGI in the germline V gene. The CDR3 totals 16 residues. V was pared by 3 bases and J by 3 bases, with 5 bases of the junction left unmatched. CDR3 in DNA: TGTGCCAGCAGTTATCTAAGCGGGGGGGACTACAATGAGCAGTTCTTC. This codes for CASSYLSGGDYNEQFF.

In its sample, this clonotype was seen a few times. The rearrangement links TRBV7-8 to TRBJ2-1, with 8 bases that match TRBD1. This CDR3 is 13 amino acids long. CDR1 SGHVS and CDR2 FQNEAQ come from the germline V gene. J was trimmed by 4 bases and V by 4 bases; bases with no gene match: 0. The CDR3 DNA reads TGTGCCAGCAGCTGGACAGGGTACAATGAGCAGTTCTTC. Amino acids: CASSWTGYNEQFF.

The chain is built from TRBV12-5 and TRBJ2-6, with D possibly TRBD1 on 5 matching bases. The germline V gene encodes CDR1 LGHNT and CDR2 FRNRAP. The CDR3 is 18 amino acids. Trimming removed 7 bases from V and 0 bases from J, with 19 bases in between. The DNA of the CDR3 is TGTGCTAGTGCCCCCAGTGTGACAGATCACTCTGGGGCCAACGTCCTGACTTTC. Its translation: CASAPSVTDHSGANVLTF.

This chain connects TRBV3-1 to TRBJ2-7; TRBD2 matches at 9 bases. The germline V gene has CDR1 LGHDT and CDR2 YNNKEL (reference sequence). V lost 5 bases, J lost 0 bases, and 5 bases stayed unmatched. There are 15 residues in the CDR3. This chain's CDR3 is CASSYLAGSSYEQYF. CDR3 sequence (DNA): TGTGCCAGCAGCTACCTAGCGGGGAGCTCCTACGAGCAGTACTTC.

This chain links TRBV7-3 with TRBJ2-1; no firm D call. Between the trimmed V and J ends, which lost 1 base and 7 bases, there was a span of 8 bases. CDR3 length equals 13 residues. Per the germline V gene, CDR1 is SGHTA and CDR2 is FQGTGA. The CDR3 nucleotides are TGTGCCAGCAGCTTAAGTAACACTAATGAGCAGTTCTTC. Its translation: CASSLSNTNEQFF.

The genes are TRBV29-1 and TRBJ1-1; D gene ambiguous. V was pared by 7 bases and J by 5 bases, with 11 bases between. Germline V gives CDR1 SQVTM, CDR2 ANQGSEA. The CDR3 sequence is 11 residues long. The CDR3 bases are TGCAGCGCCCCGCTGGAGACTGAAGCTTTCTTT. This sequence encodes CSAPLETEAFF.

CDR3 sequence (DNA): TGTGCCAGCAGTCTTCCGGGACAGCAGTACTTC. Its translation is CASSLPGQQYF. J is TRBJ2-7 and V is TRBV28, with D perhaps matching TRBD1 or TRBD2 (5 bases each). Germline loops: CDR1 MDHEN, CDR2 SYDVKM. The CDR3 is 11 residues long. Trimming stripped 5 bases from V and 8 bases from J, with 10 bases between.

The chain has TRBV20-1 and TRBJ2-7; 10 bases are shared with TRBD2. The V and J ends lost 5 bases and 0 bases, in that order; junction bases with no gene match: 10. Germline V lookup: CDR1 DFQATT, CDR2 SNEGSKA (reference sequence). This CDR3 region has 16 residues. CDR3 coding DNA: TGCAGTGCTTCTCCCCTGACTAGCGGGTCCTCCTACGAGCAGTACTTC. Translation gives CSASPLTSGSSYEQYF.

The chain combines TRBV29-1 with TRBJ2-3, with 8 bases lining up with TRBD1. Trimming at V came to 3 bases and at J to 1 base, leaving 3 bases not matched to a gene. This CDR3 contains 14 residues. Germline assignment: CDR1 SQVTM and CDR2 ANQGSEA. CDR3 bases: TGCAGCGTTGATGAGACAGGGGGCACAGATACGCAGTATTTT. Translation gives CSVDETGGTDTQYF.

CDR3 sequence (DNA): TGTGCCAGCAGCTTAGGAATTTGGGACAGGGGACTCGACGAGCAGTACTTC. Amino acids: CASSLGIWDRGLDEQYF. The chain has TRBV7-9 and TRBJ2-7; TRBD1 matches 10 bases. V lost 1 base to trimming and J lost 5 bases; unmatched junction nucleotides: 11. Germline loops: CDR1 SEHNR, CDR2 FQNEAQ (reference sequence). The CDR3 has 17 amino acids. The whole variable domain, remainder taken from reference TRBV7-9 and TRBJ2-7, is DTGVSQNPRHKITKRGQNVTFRCDPISEHNRLYWYRQTLGQGPEFLTYFQNEAQLEKSRLLSDRFSAERPKGSFSTLEIQRTEQGDSAMYLCASSLGIWDRGLDEQYFGPGTRLTVT.

In nucleotides, the CDR3 is TGCAGCGTTGAAGATCCCCTAGCCTCAGATACGCAGTATTTT. Amino acid sequence: CSVEDPLASDTQYF. This rearrangement joins TRBV29-1 to TRBJ2-3, with D possibly matching TRBD2 (5 bases). Trimming left V 0 bases short and J 4 bases short, with 11 bases between. The germline gives CDR1 SQVTM, CDR2 ANQGSEA. The CDR3 spans 14 residues.

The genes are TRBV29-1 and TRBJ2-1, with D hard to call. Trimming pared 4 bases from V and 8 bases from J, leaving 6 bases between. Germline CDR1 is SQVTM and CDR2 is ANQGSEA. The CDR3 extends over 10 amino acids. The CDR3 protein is CSVVGDEQFF. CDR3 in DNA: TGCAGCGTTGTAGGAGATGAGCAGTTCTTC.